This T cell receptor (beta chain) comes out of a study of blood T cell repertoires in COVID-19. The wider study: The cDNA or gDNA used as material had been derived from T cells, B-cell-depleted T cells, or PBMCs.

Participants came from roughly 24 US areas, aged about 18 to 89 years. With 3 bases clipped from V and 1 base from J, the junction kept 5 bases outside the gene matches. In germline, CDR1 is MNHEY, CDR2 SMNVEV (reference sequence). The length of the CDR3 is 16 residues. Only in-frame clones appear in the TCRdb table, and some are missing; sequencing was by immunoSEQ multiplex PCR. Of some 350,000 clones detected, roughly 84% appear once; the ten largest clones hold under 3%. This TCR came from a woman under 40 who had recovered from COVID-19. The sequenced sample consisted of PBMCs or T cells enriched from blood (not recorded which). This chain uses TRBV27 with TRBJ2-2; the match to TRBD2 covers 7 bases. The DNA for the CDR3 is TGTGCCAGCAGTTTTCTGGGGGGGATGAACACCGGGGAGCTGTTTTTT. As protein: CASSFLGGMNTGELFF.